This TCR beta chain originates from a study of cytomegalovirus exposure and HLA in healthy donors. Study overall: Roughly 180 million T cells yielded roughly 120 million unique TCR beta sequences, as an earlier analysis found.

V lost 6 bases and J lost 4, with 12 bases in between. CDR3 length: 13 amino acids. Germline values: CDR1 MDHEN, CDR2 SYDVKM. Amplification used 60 Vbeta primers and 13 Jbeta primers. Generated by immunoSEQ multiplex PCR, the TCRdb table keeps only in-frame clones and is missing some. This sample has roughly 150,000 clones, with around four fifths found just once. Material for sequencing was PBMCs. V and J are TRBV28 and TRBJ1-2; D perhaps matches TRBD1 (6 bases). This TCR came from a woman between 18 and 30 years old in good health and CMV-seronegative. This CDR3 reads CASSQTGAYGYTF. CDR3 DNA: TGTGCCAGCAGCCAGACAGGAGCCTATGGCTACACCTTC.